This record concerns one TCR beta chain sequence. Its antigen is unknown. Investigators sought sequencing depths of between 1 in 200,000 and 1 in 1 million T cells. TCRdb's table, derived via immunoSEQ multiplex PCR, lists solely in-frame clones and lacks some. The sample yields a few hundred thousand clones, roughly 70% seen once. CDR3 length equals 13 residues. The germline CDR1 and CDR2 sequences are SGHAT and FQNNGV. V shed 3 bases and J shed 2 bases, with 8 bases lying between them. This entry comes from a study of cytotoxic CD8 clonotypes in ibrutinib-treated CLL. Points from the study as a whole: Progressing and sustained-remission patients had different sampling times. Few clonotypes were public, and these shrank or held steady under treatment.

The receptor was isolated from a human donor with chronic lymphocytic leukemia. The chain is built from TRBV11-2 and TRBJ2-7; D is uncertain. Sequenced material: PBMCs, taken after 36 months of ibrutinib treatment. CDR3 region: CASSFRNTYEQYF. For the CDR3, the DNA is TGTGCCAGCAGCTTTAGGAACACCTACGAGCAGTACTTC. The full variable domain, rest sourced from reference TRBV11-2 and TRBJ2-7, is EAGVAQSPRYKIIEKRQSVAFWCNPISGHATLYWYQQILGQGPKLLIQFQNNGVVDDSQLPKDRFSAERLKGVDSTLKIQPAKLEDSAVYLCASSFRNTYEQYFGPGTRLTVT.